The TCR beta chain described here comes from a study of blood T cell repertoires in COVID-19. On the study more broadly: Samples taken during acute and convalescent COVID-19 were collected in the United States, Italy and Spain. PBMCs, B-cell-depleted T cells, or T cells were the source of the cDNA or gDNA that made up the material.

This CDR3 contains 16 residues. Germline V gives CDR1 SGHKS, CDR2 YYEKEE (reference sequence). V gave up 1 base and J gave up 2 bases, with 15 bases separating them. Seattle's cohort entered during active infection and was followed longitudinally. Per the study methods: Scientists estimated how many nucleated cells there were by amplifying reference gene primers. Clones were sequenced by immunoSEQ multiplex PCR, and TCRdb holds only the in-frame ones, with some missing. For V, J and clone size, that table is used; D and trimming come from the DNA. The sample contains 75,000 to 85,000 clones, approximately 81% of which appear only once.

Sequenced: peripheral blood. The chain has TRBV5-5 and TRBJ1-1; a weak D match, TRBD1 (5 bases). The source of this sequence is a man between 60 and 75 years old with COVID-19, enrolled during active disease. CDR3 protein: CASSLSPTDSNTEAFF. The DNA of the CDR3 is TGTGCCAGCAGCTTGAGTCCGACTGACAGTAACACTGAAGCTTTCTTT.